The 13 T cell receptor beta chains below come from one sample, sequenced in a study of cytotoxic CD8 clonotypes in ibrutinib-treated CLL (dated by TCRdb to the early 2020s). Reading the label with the study, this specimen's time point is: roughly 25 months on ibrutinib. Receptor amplification or capture employed the immunoSEQ multiplex PCR assay. The table was pulled from immuneACCESS by TCRdb, which kept in-frame rearrangements only. Such tables lose some clones; where checked, under half of the loss comes from unresolved V genes, and the rest has no known cause. The sample table records fewer than 200,000 clones; around 80% of these occur just once. Together, the top ten hold 3.5% to 5.5% of the sample. Material: PBMCs, obtained after 24 months of ibrutinib treatment. Receptor source: a human donor with chronic lymphocytic leukemia.

The V gene is TRBV5-1, the J gene TRBJ1-4; tentatively, D is TRBD1 (6 bases). Per the germline V gene, CDR1 is SGHRS and CDR2 is YFSETQ. The CDR3 length is 15 residues. Trimming shortened V by 4 bases and J by 6 bases, and 16 bases separated the two germline ends. The CDR3 sequence: CASSLGGGGHEKLFF. The CDR3 region has the DNA TGCGCCAGCAGCCTAGGCGGCGGGGGGCATGAAAAACTGTTTTTT.

V and J are TRBV7-9 and TRBJ2-7; D unresolved. Germline assignment: CDR1 SEHNR and CDR2 FQNEAQ (reference sequence). V was clipped by 2 bases and J by 2 bases, with 13 bases between them. The CDR3 has 15 amino acids. CDR3 nucleotides: TGTGCCAGCAGCTTATCCAGTGCTCTCCCCTACGAGCAGTACTTC. Translation: CASSLSSALPYEQYF.

The genes are TRBV9 and TRBJ1-2; TRBD1 matches at 9 bases. The V segment lost 5 bases and the J segment 2 bases; nucleotides outside the gene matches: 4. Germline CDR1 SGDLS, CDR2 YYNGEE. This CDR3 contains 14 residues. For the CDR3, the DNA is TGTGCCAGCAGTGGACAGGGGCGAAACTATGGCTACACCTTC. It translates to CASSGQGRNYGYTF.

This clone was detected once. The genes are TRBV6-5 and TRBJ2-7; D remains unclear. This CDR3 is 13 amino acids long. V was clipped by 2 bases and J by 2 bases, with 7 bases between them. CDR1 and CDR2 (germline): MNHEY, SVGAGI. This CDR3 reads CASSYGRPYEQYF. Written as DNA, the CDR3 is TGTGCCAGCAGTTACGGGCGGCCCTACGAGCAGTACTTC.

The rearrangement links TRBV6-5 to TRBJ2-1; 12 nucleotides align to TRBD2. Trimming cost V 4 bases and J 6 bases; bases outside gene matches: 7. This CDR3 region has 16 residues. Germline lookup yields CDR1 MNHEY and CDR2 SVGAGI. CDR3 residues: CASSSGGTSGRNEQFF. CDR3 DNA sequence: TGTGCCAGCAGTTCCGGGGGGACTAGCGGGCGCAATGAGCAGTTCTTC.

This clone was seen more than once but under ten times. The chain combines TRBV6-5 with TRBJ2-7, with D possibly being TRBD1 (6 bases). In germline, CDR1 is MNHEY, CDR2 SVGAGI. This CDR3 region has 13 residues. Trimming took off 2 bases at V and 2 bases at J, with 7 bases between the two ends. DNA of the CDR3: TGTGCCAGCAGTTACGGGACAACCTACGAGCAGTACTTC. Translation gives CASSYGTTYEQYF.

The V and J genes are TRBV11-2 and TRBJ1-1; the D is unclear. Germline lookup yields CDR1 SGHAT and CDR2 FQNNGV. The ends were cut back, 0 bases at V and 4 bases at J, with 12 bases in the middle. CDR3 length equals 15 residues. This chain's CDR3 is CASSLDRIRTTEAFF. The CDR3 DNA sequence: TGTGCCAGCAGCTTAGACAGGATCCGAACCACTGAAGCTTTCTTT.

The chain uses TRBV11-2 and TRBJ2-7, with D possibly matching TRBD2 (6 bases). The V end lost 0 bases, the J end lost 1 base, and 13 bases lay between the germline ends. CDR1 and CDR2 from the germline V gene are SGHAT and FQNNGV. The CDR3 runs to 16 residues. In nucleotides, the CDR3 is TGTGCCAGCAGCTTAGATCTTGGCGGACTATCCTACGAGCAGTACTTC. Its translation is CASSLDLGGLSYEQYF.

The chain carries TRBV7-2 and TRBJ2-3; the D is unclear. CDR3 length: 15 amino acids. V lost 2 bases and J 0 bases, leaving 9 bases between the germline ends. Germline V gene lookup returns CDR1 SGHTA and CDR2 FQGNSA. DNA of the CDR3: TGTGCCAGCAGCTTACAATTTGGAAGCACAGATACGCAGTATTTT. Translated: CASSLQFGSTDTQYF. Supplemented by reference TRBV7-2 and TRBJ2-3, the full variable domain reads GAGVSQSPSNKVTEKGKDVELRCDPISGHTALYWYRQSLGQGLEFLIYFQGNSAPDKSGLPSDRFSAERTGGSVSTLTIQRTQQEDSAVYLCASSLQFGSTDTQYFGPGTRLTVL.

The chain carries TRBV28 and TRBJ2-1, with D perhaps matching TRBD1 (5 bases). The V end lost 5 bases, the J end lost 7 bases, and 18 bases lay between the germline ends. In germline, CDR1 is MDHEN, CDR2 SYDVKM. This CDR3 has 15 residues. CDR3 sequence reads: CASSPGRGSFNEQFF. The CDR3 DNA sequence: TGTGCCAGCAGTCCCGGAAGGGGCTCGTTTAATGAGCAGTTCTTC.

J is TRBJ1-1 and V is TRBV7-2, with D possibly being TRBD1 (6 bases). This CDR3 spans 19 amino acids. Looked up from germline, CDR1 is SGHTA and CDR2 is FQGNSA. V was cut by 0 bases and J by 1 base, with 21 bases left in between. The CDR3 sequence is CASSLAAGSVNRANTEAFF. In DNA, the CDR3 is TGTGCCAGCAGCTTAGCCGCGGGGTCGGTTAACAGGGCGAACACTGAAGCTTTCTTT.

The CDR3 DNA is TGTGCCAGCAGCCTAACAGCTAGGATAGCCTACGAGCAGTACTTC. Protein product: CASSLTARIAYEQYF. The chain uses TRBV7-2 and TRBJ2-7; D is undetermined. Trimming stripped 5 bases from V and 2 bases from J, with 16 bases between. The germline gives CDR1 SGHTA, CDR2 FQGNSA. The CDR3 runs to 15 residues.

The CDR3 DNA sequence: TGTGCCAGCAGCTTACCTACAACACAGGGAAAGAACTATGGCTACACCTTC. It encodes CASSLPTTQGKNYGYTF. The rearrangement uses TRBV7-2 and TRBJ1-2, with D perhaps matching TRBD1 (6 bases). The V gene's germline CDR1 is SGHTA and CDR2 FQGNSA. The CDR3 is made up of 17 amino acids. V lost 2 bases and J 2 bases, leaving 18 bases between the germline ends.